This entry lists 27 T cell receptor beta chains sequenced from one sample in a study of blood T cell repertoires in COVID-19. Sequencing used immunoSEQ multiplex PCR; TCRdb keeps in-frame clones, though not all of them. The profile shows 99,000 or so clones, just over 85% of them singletons. The sample consisted of peripheral blood. Receptor source: a woman aged 55-69 years in a cohort sampled during active or convalescent COVID-19.

V and J are TRBV28 and TRBJ2-3, with D possibly matching TRBD1 (5 bases). Germline-derived CDR1 and CDR2 are MDHEN and SYDVKM. This CDR3 spans 12 amino acids. Trimming cost V 5 bases and J 6 bases, with 9 bases left between them. Here the CDR3 DNA reads TGTGCCAGCAGTCTCAGGGCGGATACGCAGTATTTT. Protein: CASSLRADTQYF.

The CDR3 reads CASSRTLRGTEAFF. The CDR3 bases are TGTGCCAGCAGCCGTACACTAAGGGGAACTGAAGCTTTCTTT. V and J are TRBV6-5 and TRBJ1-1; D possibly corresponds to TRBD1 (5 bases). Germline CDR1 MNHEY, CDR2 SVGAGI. Between the trimmed V and J ends, which lost 6 bases and 5 bases, there was a span of 16 bases. The length of the CDR3 is 14 residues.

In this sample, this clone turned up a few times. This sequence joins TRBV6-2 or TRBV6-3 and TRBJ2-5; D is ambiguous. The CDR3 consists of 13 residues. Germline values: CDR1 MNHEY, CDR2 SVGEGT. The V end lost 2 bases, the J end lost 2 bases, and 6 bases lay between the germline ends. CDR3 in DNA: TGTGCCAGCAGTTACGCCGGGCAAGAGACCCAGTACTTC. Its translation: CASSYAGQETQYF.

J is TRBJ2-5 and V is TRBV13; D is perhaps TRBD1 (5 bases). V gave up 3 bases and J gave up 1 base, with 6 bases separating them. CDR1 PRHDT and CDR2 FYEKMQ come from the germline V gene (reference sequence). The CDR3 has 13 amino acids. The DNA for the CDR3 is TGTGCCAGCAGCTTGGACATCCAAGAGACCCAGTACTTC. This sequence encodes CASSLDIQETQYF.

The V and J genes are TRBV6-2 or TRBV6-3 and TRBJ1-2, with D possibly matching TRBD1 (6 bases). The germline gives CDR1 MNHEY, CDR2 SVGEGT. The CDR3 consists of 17 residues. V was cut by 0 bases and J by 2 bases, with 16 bases left in between. The CDR3 bases are TGTGCCAGCAGTTACTCGAAGGGAGGGACACTGAACTATGGCTACACCTTC. Protein: CASSYSKGGTLNYGYTF.

This chain links TRBV7-2 with TRBJ2-7; TRBD2 might be the D (5 bases). CDR1 and CDR2 (germline): SGHTA, FQGNSA. This CDR3 comprises 15 residues. Trimming cost V 5 bases and J 4 bases, with 18 bases left between them. This CDR3 reads CASSPSVARRYEQYF. The CDR3 DNA reads TGTGCCAGCAGCCCGAGCGTAGCGCGTCGGTACGAGCAGTACTTC.

The rearrangement joins TRBV5-4 to TRBJ2-7; D is possibly TRBD1 (6 bases). V was pared by 0 bases and J by 4 bases, with 11 bases between. Germline values: CDR1 SGHNT, CDR2 YYREEE (reference sequence). The CDR3 spans 14 residues. CDR3 sequence: CASSLEQGGYEQYF. The DNA of the CDR3 is TGTGCCAGCAGCTTGGAACAGGGTGGATACGAGCAGTACTTC.

This chain links TRBV2 with TRBJ2-3; TRBD1 agrees at 7 bases. This CDR3 has 15 amino acids. The junction had 13 bases not matched to a gene; V was cut back by 11 bases and J by 2 bases. Germline V gives CDR1 SNHLY, CDR2 FYNNEI. In nucleotides, the CDR3 is TGTGCCGTACCCGGGACAGCCCTACTCACAGATACGCAGTATTTT. Its protein is CAVPGTALLTDTQYF.

The chain carries TRBV14 and TRBJ2-5; no definite D call. Germline CDR1 and CDR2: SGHDN and FVKESK. The CDR3 is made up of 11 amino acids. Trimming took off 8 bases at V and 0 bases at J, with 4 bases between the two ends. The CDR3 nucleotides read TGTGCCAGCCTGTACCAAGAGACCCAGTACTTC. Encoded protein: CASLYQETQYF.

The J gene is TRBJ1-4, the V gene TRBV29-1; D is possibly TRBD1 (6 bases). Trimming removed 4 bases at V and 5 bases at J, with 11 bases between. The CDR3 is made up of 13 amino acids. Germline CDR1 SQVTM, CDR2 ANQGSEA. The CDR3 loop is CSVARGVNEKLFF. CDR3 in DNA: TGCAGCGTTGCCAGGGGCGTAAATGAAAAACTGTTTTTT. The whole variable domain, remainder taken from reference TRBV29-1 and TRBJ1-4, is SAVISQKPSRDICQRGTSLTIQCQVDSQVTMMFWYRQQPGQSLTLIATANQGSEATYESGFVIDKFPISRPNLTFSTLTVSNMSPEDSSIYLCSVARGVNEKLFFGSGTQLSVL.

The chain is built from TRBV28 and TRBJ2-7; a weak D match, TRBD2 (6 bases). Germline V gene data show CDR1 as MDHEN and CDR2 as SYDVKM. The CDR3 is made up of 15 amino acids. Trimming removed 3 bases from V and 3 bases from J, with 15 bases in between. Written as DNA, the CDR3 is TGTGCCAGCAGTTTGGCTAGCGCTCAGGGCTACGAGCAGTACTTC. As protein: CASSLASAQGYEQYF.

This clone was seen a single time. This chain joins TRBV9 and TRBJ1-1; a possible D gene is TRBD1 (5 bases). Between the trimmed V and J ends, which lost 0 bases and 3 bases, there was a span of 12 bases. Germline-derived CDR1 and CDR2 are SGDLS and YYNGEE. This CDR3 is 15 amino acids long. DNA for the CDR3: TGTGCCAGCAGCGTAGGGGGCAGGCTAGACACTGAAGCTTTCTTT. Encoded protein: CASSVGGRLDTEAFF.

The rearrangement uses TRBV5-8 and TRBJ1-1; 8 bases agree with TRBD1. This CDR3 region has 15 residues. Germline V CDR1 and CDR2: SGHTS, YDEGEE. J gave up 1 base and V 0 bases, and 2 bases lay outside the gene matches. CDR3 nucleotide sequence: TGTGCCAGCAGCTTGGTTGGACAGGGGAACACTGAAGCTTTCTTT. Protein sequence: CASSLVGQGNTEAFF. The whole variable domain, remainder taken from reference TRBV5-8 and TRBJ1-1, is EAGVTQSPTHLIKTRGQQATLRCSPISGHTSVYWYQQALGLGLQFLLWYDEGEERNRGNFPPRFSGRQFPNYSSELNVNALELEDSALYLCASSLVGQGNTEAFFGQGTRLTVV.

The chain uses TRBV9 and TRBJ2-3, with a weak D call TRBD2 (7 bases). The V end was cut by 0 bases, the J end by 6 bases, with 20 bases between. In germline, CDR1 is SGDLS, CDR2 YYNGEE. The CDR3 loop spans 17 amino acids. CDR3 protein: CASSVAVGGGRVDTQYF. The CDR3, as DNA: TGTGCCAGCAGCGTAGCGGTAGGGGGGGGCAGGGTGGATACGCAGTATTTT.

This clone was recorded a few times. V and J are TRBV19 and TRBJ2-7, with 7 bases fitting TRBD1. The germline V gene encodes CDR1 LNHDA and CDR2 SQIVND (reference sequence). The CDR3 length is 13 residues. V shed 3 bases, J shed 3 bases, and the junction held 2 bases outside the gene matches. Written as DNA, the CDR3 is TGTGCCAGTAGTATTCGACAGGGCTACGAGCAGTACTTC. Protein: CASSIRQGYEQYF.

This CDR3 reads CASSFRQGANVLTF. The CDR3 DNA follows: TGTGCCAGCAGCTTTCGACAGGGGGCCAACGTCCTGACTTTC. The chain carries TRBV3-1 (or the pseudogene TRBV3-2) and TRBJ2-6; tentatively, D is TRBD1 (5 bases). Germline loops: CDR1 LGHDT, CDR2 YNNKEL (reference sequence). The CDR3 consists of 14 residues. V lost 5 bases and J lost 4, with 9 bases in between.

The chain combines TRBV28 with TRBJ1-2; 7 bases fit TRBD1. V lost 4 bases, J lost 7 bases, and 9 bases stayed unmatched. The CDR3 totals 14 residues. From germline, CDR1 is MDHEN and CDR2 SYDVKM. The CDR3 protein is CASSYRGRGSGYTF. The CDR3 region has the DNA TGTGCCAGCAGTTACAGGGGCCGAGGCTCTGGCTACACCTTC.

The chain is built from TRBV10-3 and TRBJ2-7; D is possibly TRBD1 (6 bases). V gave up 7 bases and J gave up 0 bases, with 10 bases separating them. The CDR3 is 13 amino acids. Germline CDR1 reads ENHRY; CDR2 reads SYGVKD. The CDR3: CAITKDSSYEQYF. The CDR3 DNA follows: TGTGCCATCACCAAGGACAGCTCCTACGAGCAGTACTTC.

As DNA, the CDR3 is TGTGCCAGCAGCCCGGCCTCTTACGGGTATGGCTACACCTTC. Encoded protein: CASSPASYGYGYTF. V and J are TRBV6-5 and TRBJ1-2; D not certain. CDR3 size: 14 residues. The germline V gene has CDR1 MNHEY and CDR2 SVGAGI. Trimming took off 6 bases at V and 5 bases at J, with 16 bases between the two ends.

V is TRBV3-1 (or the pseudogene TRBV3-2) and J is TRBJ2-5, with a possible D match to TRBD1 (5 bases). The CDR3 totals 15 residues. Germline lookup yields CDR1 LGHDT and CDR2 YNNKEL (reference sequence). V lost 0 bases, J lost 5 bases, and 13 bases lay in between. The CDR3 sequence is CASSQESRAWETQYF. CDR3 nucleotides: TGTGCCAGCAGCCAAGAATCCAGGGCATGGGAGACCCAGTACTTC.

Comments on this clone: One junction end disagrees with the germline gene, perhaps due to a read error. The chain recombines TRBV11-2 with TRBJ1-1; D ambiguous. This CDR3 has 14 residues. Germline assignment: CDR1 SGHAT and CDR2 FQNNGV. CDR3 region: CASSPHLPGADAFF. CDR3 nucleotide sequence: TGTGCCAGCAGCCCCCATCTGCCAGGCGCTGATGCTTTCTTT.

The rearrangement uses TRBV18 and TRBJ1-1; 8 nucleotides line up with TRBD1. The trim removed 3 bases at V and 9 bases at J, leaving 3 bases unmatched. The germline V gene encodes CDR1 KGHSH and CDR2 LQKENI. The CDR3 totals 12 residues. CDR3 in DNA: TGTGCCAGCTCACCCGGACAGGGTAAAGCTTTCTTT. Translating it yields CASSPGQGKAFF.

This clone was seen repeatedly, ten times or more. The CDR3 loop reads CASSDLTGSSAPLHF. In DNA form, the CDR3 reads TGCGCCAGCAGTGATTTGACAGGGTCATCGGCACCCCTCCACTTT. The chain recombines TRBV10-2 with TRBJ1-6; 7 positions match TRBD1. The germline CDR1 and CDR2 sequences are WSHSY and SAAADI. V gave up 3 bases and J gave up 11 bases; unmatched junction bases: 10. The CDR3 loop spans 15 amino acids.

The chain combines TRBV28 with TRBJ1-2; perhaps TRBD1 as D (6 bases). Germline lookup yields CDR1 MDHEN and CDR2 SYDVKM. The V gene lost 7 bases and the J gene lost 8 bases, with 17 bases spanning the gap. CDR3 length equals 13 residues. The CDR3 spells CASNRGAGRGYTF. CDR3 nucleotide sequence: TGTGCCAGCAATCGGGGGGCGGGACGCGGCTACACCTTC.

The sample holds a few counts of this clone. This chain connects TRBV6-5 to TRBJ1-4, with 9 bases matching TRBD1. CDR1 is MNHEY, CDR2 SVGAGI, per germline. The length of the CDR3 is 15 residues. V dropped 5 bases and J dropped 7; count of bases not matched to a gene: 8. Here the CDR3 reads CASSPGTGFSEKLFF. CDR3 nucleotides: TGTGCCAGCAGTCCCGGGACAGGGTTTAGTGAAAAACTGTTTTTT.

The genes are TRBV5-3 and TRBJ1-1, with no clear D. TRBV5-3 is placed among ORFs of uncertain function. The CDR3 length is 15 residues. The V end lost 0 bases, the J end lost 1 base, and 10 bases lay between the germline ends. CDR3 protein: CARSLGEIQNTEAFF. CDR3 nucleotides: TGTGCCAGAAGCTTGGGGGAGATACAGAACACTGAAGCTTTCTTT.

This chain connects TRBV3-1 (or the pseudogene TRBV3-2) to TRBJ2-1; tentative D call: TRBD2 (5 bases). Germline V lookup: CDR1 LGHDT, CDR2 YNNKEL (reference sequence). The V and J ends lost 5 bases and 9 bases respectively, with 11 bases between them. CDR3 size: 12 residues. CDR3 amino acids: CASSERAGEQFF. CDR3 DNA: TGTGCCAGCAGCGAACGGGCGGGTGAGCAGTTCTTC.